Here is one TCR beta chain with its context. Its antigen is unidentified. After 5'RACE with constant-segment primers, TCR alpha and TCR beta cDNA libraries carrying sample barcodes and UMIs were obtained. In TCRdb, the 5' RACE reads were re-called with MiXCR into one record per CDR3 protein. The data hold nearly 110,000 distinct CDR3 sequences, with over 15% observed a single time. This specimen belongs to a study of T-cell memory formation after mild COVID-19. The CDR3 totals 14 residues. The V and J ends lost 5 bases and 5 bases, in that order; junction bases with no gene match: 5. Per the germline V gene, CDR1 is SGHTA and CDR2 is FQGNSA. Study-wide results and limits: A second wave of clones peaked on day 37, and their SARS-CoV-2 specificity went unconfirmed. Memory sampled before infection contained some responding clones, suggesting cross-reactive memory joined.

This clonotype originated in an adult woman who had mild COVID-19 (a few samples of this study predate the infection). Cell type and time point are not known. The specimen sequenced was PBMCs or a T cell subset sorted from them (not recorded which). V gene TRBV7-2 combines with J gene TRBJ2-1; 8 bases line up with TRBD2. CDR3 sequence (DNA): TGTGCCAGCAGCGGCCTAGCGGGCAACAATGAGCAGTTCTTC. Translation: CASSGLAGNNEQFF.